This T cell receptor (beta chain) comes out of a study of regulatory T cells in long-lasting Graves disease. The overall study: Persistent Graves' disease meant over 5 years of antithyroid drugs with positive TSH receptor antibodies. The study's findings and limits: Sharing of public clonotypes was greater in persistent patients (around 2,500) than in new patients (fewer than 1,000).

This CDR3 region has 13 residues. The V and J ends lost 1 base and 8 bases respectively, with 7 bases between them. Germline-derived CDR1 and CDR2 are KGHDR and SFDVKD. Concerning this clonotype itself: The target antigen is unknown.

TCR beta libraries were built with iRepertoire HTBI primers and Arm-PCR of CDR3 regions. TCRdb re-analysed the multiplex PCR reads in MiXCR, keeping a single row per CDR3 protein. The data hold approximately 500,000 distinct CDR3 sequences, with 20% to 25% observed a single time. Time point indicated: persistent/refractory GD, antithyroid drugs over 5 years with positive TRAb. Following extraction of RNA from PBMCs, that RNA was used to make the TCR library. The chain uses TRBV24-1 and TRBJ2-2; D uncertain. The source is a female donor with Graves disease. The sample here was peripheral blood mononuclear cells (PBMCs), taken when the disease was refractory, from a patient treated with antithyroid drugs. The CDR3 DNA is TGTGCCACCAGTGATTTCTTGTTAGGGGAGCTGTTTTTT. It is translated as CATSDFLLGELFF.